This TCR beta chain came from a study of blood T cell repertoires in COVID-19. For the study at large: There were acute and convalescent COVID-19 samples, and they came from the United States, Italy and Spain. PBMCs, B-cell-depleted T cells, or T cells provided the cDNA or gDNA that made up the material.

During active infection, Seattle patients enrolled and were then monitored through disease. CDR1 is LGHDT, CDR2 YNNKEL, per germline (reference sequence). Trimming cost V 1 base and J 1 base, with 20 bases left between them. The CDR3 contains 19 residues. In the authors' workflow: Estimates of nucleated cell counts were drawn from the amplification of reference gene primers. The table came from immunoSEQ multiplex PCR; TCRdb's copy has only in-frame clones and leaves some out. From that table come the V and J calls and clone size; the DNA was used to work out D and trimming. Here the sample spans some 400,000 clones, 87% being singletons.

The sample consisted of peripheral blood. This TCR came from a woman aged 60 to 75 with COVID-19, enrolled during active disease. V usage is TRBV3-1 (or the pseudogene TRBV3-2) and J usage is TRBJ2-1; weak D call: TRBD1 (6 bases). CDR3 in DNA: TGTGCCAGCAGCCAAGCCACCTCGACAGGCGTCAATTCCTACAATGAGCAGTTCTTC. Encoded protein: CASSQATSTGVNSYNEQFF.